This entry describes one TCR beta chain. The data stem from a study of T cells after somatic rescue of genetic block. Trimming stripped 0 bases from V and 6 bases from J, with 9 bases between. Germline loops: CDR1 SGHTA, CDR2 FQGNSA. The CDR3 spans 15 residues. Produced via immunoSEQ multiplex PCR; TCRdb's table is partial and in-frame only. This sample carries about 68,000 clones, less than 95% of them seen once, and the ten largest clones take 2.9%. V and J are TRBV7-2 and TRBJ1-6; tentative D call: TRBD1 (5 bases). The material sequenced was peripheral blood mononuclear cells (PBMCs). This TCR was sampled from a man aged 35-49 years. The CDR3 sequence is CASSLAVGANSPLHF. DNA for the CDR3: TGTGCCAGCAGCTTAGCGGTCGGGGCTAATTCACCCCTCCACTTT.